The 28 T cell receptor beta chains listed next were all sequenced from one sample in a study of CD8 T cells in ankylosing spondylitis listed by TCRdb under 2017. Beyond this particular receptor, the publication reports: Blood from ankylosing spondylitis patients appeared to be characterized by a TCR beta motif composed of eight highly homologous amino acid variants.

Library method: 5' RACE. Reads for this sample came from an Illumina HiSeq 2500. The public reads were run again by TCRdb, first through fastp at Q25 and then through MiXCR, and only productive beta chains were kept. CDR3 protein sequences are deduplicated, and each keeps its most common genes and DNA. In all, the sample holds under 150,000 distinct CDR3 sequences, and roughly 17% of those were seen once. Together, the top ten hold around a third of the sample. Their antigens remain unidentified. Specimen: blood, either unsorted or a sorted T cell fraction (not recorded which). These receptors all come from a male donor with ankylosing spondylitis.

This clonotype appeared a few times. The chain uses TRBV2 and TRBJ2-1; the D is unclear. There are 15 residues in the CDR3. Trimming left V 7 bases short and J 0 bases short, with 13 bases between. Germline loops: CDR1 SNHLY, CDR2 FYNNEI. CDR3 sequence reads: CASTSGARSYNEQFF. In DNA, the CDR3 is TGTGCCAGCACTTCTGGAGCCCGCTCCTACAATGAGCAGTTCTTC.

This clonotype was counted once. The chain employs TRBV7-9 and TRBJ2-3; 7 bases agree with TRBD2. Trimming cost V 2 bases and J 6 bases; bases outside gene matches: 11. The CDR3 is 16 residues long. CDR1 is SEHNR and CDR2 is FQNEAQ in the germline V gene (reference sequence). The CDR3 reads CASSLMGGSLSDTQYF. CDR3 nucleotide sequence: TGTGCCAGCAGCTTAATGGGCGGGAGTTTGTCCGATACGCAGTATTTT.

This clonotype appeared a few times. This sequence joins TRBV20-1 and TRBJ2-3, with D possibly matching TRBD2 (6 bases). The CDR3 spans 15 residues. CDR1 and CDR2 (germline): DFQATT, SNEGSKA (reference sequence). The V end lost 3 bases, the J end lost 2 bases, and 15 bases lay between the germline ends. The CDR3: CSASPLRGNTDTQYF. In nucleotides, the CDR3 is TGCAGTGCTAGCCCTCTACGGGGGAACACAGATACGCAGTATTTT.

A few counts support this clonotype. This chain joins TRBV27 and TRBJ1-4; 7 bases are a match to TRBD1. CDR1 and CDR2 from the germline V gene are MNHEY and SMNVEV (reference sequence). The CDR3 consists of 14 residues. With 8 bases clipped from V and 5 bases from J, the junction kept 8 bases outside the gene matches. The DNA for the CDR3 is TGTGCCAGCTCTACCGGGACAGAGAATGAAAAACTGTTTTTT. Translated, it gives CASSTGTENEKLFF.

This clonotype occurred many times. The gene calls are TRBV12-3 or TRBV12-4 and TRBJ1-5; TRBD1 might be the D (5 bases). The ends were cut back, 3 bases at V and 5 bases at J, with 11 bases in the middle. This CDR3 comprises 14 residues. As DNA, the CDR3 is TGTGCCAGCAGTTTGTTTGGGGACGATCAGCCCCAGCATTTT. This codes for CASSLFGDDQPQHF.

The chain recombines TRBV4-3 with TRBJ2-3; D is unclear. V dropped 0 bases and J dropped 6 bases, with 19 bases sitting between them. CDR1 and CDR2 (germline): LGHNA, YSLEER. The CDR3 totals 17 residues. The CDR3 DNA reads TGCGCCAGCAGCCAAGAGGGTACGGACCCTAGGTTTGATACGCAGTATTTT. Translating gives CASSQEGTDPRFDTQYF.

This clonotype turned up a few times. The genes are TRBV20-1 and TRBJ2-1, with 7 bases fitting TRBD2. Germline V gene sequence: CDR1 DFQATT, CDR2 SNEGSKA (reference sequence). V gave up 4 bases and J gave up 3 bases; unmatched junction bases: 9. This CDR3 region has 15 residues. The CDR3 sequence is CSATSSGRLYNEQFF. The CDR3 nucleotides read TGCAGTGCTACAAGTTCCGGGAGGCTCTACAATGAGCAGTTCTTC.

The gene calls are TRBV6-2 or TRBV6-3 and TRBJ2-2, with D tentatively TRBD1 (5 bases). There are 15 residues in the CDR3. Germline V gene sequence: CDR1 MNHEY, CDR2 SVGEGT. V gave up 11 bases and J gave up 0 bases, with 16 bases separating them. The CDR3 region is CASQARASNTGELFF. The DNA for the CDR3 is TGTGCCTCACAGGCCAGGGCATCGAACACCGGGGAGCTGTTTTTT.

This clonotype was detected a few times. The chain has TRBV4-3 and TRBJ1-1, with D perhaps TRBD1 (5 bases). The CDR3 covers 15 residues. The germline CDR1 and CDR2 sequences are LGHNA and YSLEER. V lost 4 bases and J 0 bases, leaving 12 bases between the germline ends. CDR3 sequence reads: CASSPLVGVNTEAFF. DNA for the CDR3: TGCGCCAGCAGCCCCTTGGTGGGGGTGAACACTGAAGCTTTCTTT.

The chain combines TRBV9 with TRBJ2-7, with D uncertain. The CDR3 extends over 14 amino acids. Germline CDR1 SGDLS, CDR2 YYNGEE. V lost 0 bases and J lost 2, with 9 bases in between. Written as DNA, the CDR3 is TGTGCCAGCAGCGTAGCTACGGCGACCTACGAGCAGTACTTC. Protein: CASSVATATYEQYF. Drawing the rest from reference TRBV9 and TRBJ2-7, the complete variable domain is DSGVTQTPKHLITATGQRVTLRCSPRSGDLSVYWYQQSLDQGLQFLIQYYNGEERAKGNILERFSAQQFPDLHSELNLSSLELGDSALYFCASSVATATYEQYFGPGTRLTVT.

In its sample, this clonotype was seen a few times. The chain combines TRBV10-3 with TRBJ1-1; D ambiguous. The CDR3 has 13 amino acids. V shed 6 bases and J shed 1 base, with 9 bases lying between them. Germline CDR1 is ENHRY and CDR2 is SYGVKD. This chain's CDR3 is CAISDGGNTEAFF. Written as DNA, the CDR3 is TGTGCCATCAGCGATGGAGGGAACACTGAAGCTTTCTTT.

As regards this clonotype: The conserved phenylalanine or tryptophan is not found at the CDR3 terminus, so this likely reflects a read error. The chain couples TRBV7-8 to TRBJ2-5; the D gene is possibly TRBD1 (5 bases). Looked up from germline, CDR1 is SGHVS and CDR2 is FQNEAQ. Trimming took 6 bases from V and 5 from J, leaving 13 bases between them. There are 13 residues in the CDR3. The CDR3 bases are TGTGCCAGCAGATTTAGGGGCTTGGAGACCCAGTACTCC. This sequence encodes CASRFRGLETQYS.

This clonotype was seen at least ten times. V gene TRBV24-1 combines with J gene TRBJ2-1, with TRBD2 matching 9 bases. The V and J ends lost 4 bases and 5 bases, in that order; junction bases with no gene match: 5. The germline CDR1 and CDR2 sequences are KGHDR and SFDVKD. The CDR3 is made up of 15 amino acids. The CDR3 bases are TGTGCCACCAGTGAATCCGGGACTAGCAACAATGAGCAGTTCTTC. This encodes CATSESGTSNNEQFF.

This clonotype was recorded once. The V and J genes are TRBV28 and TRBJ2-1; D uncertain. V was cut by 5 bases and J by 7 bases, with 9 bases left in between. Looked up from germline, CDR1 is MDHEN and CDR2 is SYDVKM. The CDR3 is 12 residues long. The CDR3 coding sequence is TGTGCCAGCAGTCACACGTGGAATGAGCAGTTCTTC. It specifies CASSHTWNEQFF.

There are a few counts of this clonotype. J is TRBJ2-7 and V is TRBV27; 9 bases fit TRBD1. Germline trimming cut 5 bases from V and 5 bases from J; bases unmatched to any gene: 7. This CDR3 is 14 amino acids long. From germline, CDR1 is MNHEY and CDR2 SMNVEV (reference sequence). The CDR3 DNA sequence: TGTGCCAGCAGTCCCGGGACAGGGTTGCACGAGCAGTACTTC. Translation gives CASSPGTGLHEQYF.

There are a few counts of this clonotype. The V and J genes are TRBV12-3 or TRBV12-4 and TRBJ1-6; no firm D call. The CDR3 is made up of 12 amino acids. V lost 6 bases and J lost 10, with 10 bases in between. CDR3 residues: CASRDGGSPLHF. The CDR3 DNA follows: TGTGCCAGCAGAGACGGTGGGTCACCCCTCCACTTT.

The chain combines TRBV20-1 with TRBJ1-1, with 8 bases matching TRBD1. The CDR3 contains 16 residues. CDR1 is DFQATT and CDR2 is SNEGSKA in the germline V gene (reference sequence). The V segment lost 6 bases and the J segment 6 bases; nucleotides outside the gene matches: 18. In nucleotides, the CDR3 is TGCAGTGCAACGACAGGGGTCTTGCGAACTAACCCTGAAGCTTTCTTT. It yields the protein CSATTGVLRTNPEAFF.

This chain connects TRBV6-5 to TRBJ2-7, with D possibly being TRBD2 (6 bases). This CDR3 comprises 13 residues. CDR1 is MNHEY and CDR2 is SVGAGI in the germline V gene. Trimming removed 4 bases from V and 7 bases from J, with 14 bases in between. The CDR3 region has the DNA TGTGCCAGCAGTTTGGCGGGATCGGGGGAGCAGTACTTC. This encodes CASSLAGSGEQYF.

The chain employs TRBV24-1 and TRBJ2-3; D unclear. Trimming shortened V by 5 bases and J by 4 bases, and 3 bases separated the two germline ends. CDR1 is KGHDR, CDR2 SFDVKD, per germline. This CDR3 region has 11 residues. CDR3 nucleotides: TGTGCCACCAGTGGTGCAGATACGCAGTATTTT. Amino acid sequence: CATSGADTQYF.

J is TRBJ2-1 and V is TRBV5-6; D uncertain. Trimming left V 7 bases short and J 6 bases short, with 20 bases between. Germline V gene data show CDR1 as SGHDT and CDR2 as YYEEEE. The CDR3 has 15 amino acids. The CDR3 nucleotides read TGTGCCAGCGCGACCTGGACCGAGGTGGGCAATGAGCAGTTCTTC. Its translation is CASATWTEVGNEQFF.

This clonotype was seen a handful of times. The V and J genes are TRBV24-1 and TRBJ1-5; 7 bases agree with TRBD1. Germline V gives CDR1 KGHDR, CDR2 SFDVKD. V shed 9 bases, J shed 3 bases, and the junction held 7 bases outside the gene matches. This CDR3 comprises 14 residues. As DNA, the CDR3 is TGTGCCACCGGTGGACAGGCTCACAATCAGCCCCAGCATTTT. Protein product: CATGGQAHNQPQHF.

J is TRBJ2-1 and V is TRBV5-4, with TRBD2 identical over 10 bases. CDR1 SGHNT and CDR2 YYREEE come from the germline V gene (reference sequence). Trimming cost V 4 bases and J 5 bases; bases outside gene matches: 12. The length of the CDR3 is 17 residues. CDR3 in amino acids: CASSAPLLAGAHNEQFF. DNA of the CDR3: TGTGCCAGCAGCGCCCCCCTCCTAGCGGGAGCCCACAATGAGCAGTTCTTC.

V is TRBV9 and J is TRBJ2-1; 9 bases are shared with TRBD1. Losses at the gene ends were 6 bases for V and 1 base for J; bases not matched to a gene: 5. CDR3 length: 15 amino acids. CDR1 SGDLS and CDR2 YYNGEE come from the germline V gene. This chain's CDR3 is CASTTGGQSYNEQFF. The CDR3 nucleotides are TGTGCCAGCACCACAGGGGGCCAATCCTACAATGAGCAGTTCTTC. The whole variable domain, filled in from reference TRBV9 and TRBJ2-1, reads DSGVTQTPKHLITATGQRVTLRCSPRSGDLSVYWYQQSLDQGLQFLIQYYNGEERAKGNILERFSAQQFPDLHSELNLSSLELGDSALYFCASTTGGQSYNEQFFGPGTRLTVL.

The chain carries TRBV28 and TRBJ2-1, with 10 nucleotides matching TRBD2. V lost 4 bases to trimming and J lost 7 bases; unmatched junction nucleotides: 7. This CDR3 spans 15 amino acids. CDR1 and CDR2 (germline): MDHEN, SYDVKM. The CDR3, as DNA: TGTGCCAGCAGTTACAGGCTAGCGGGAGTGAATGAGCAGTTCTTC. Its protein is CASSYRLAGVNEQFF.

The chain combines TRBV6-2 or TRBV6-3 with TRBJ2-5; TRBD2 aligns across 7 bases. V trimming: 8 bases; J trimming: 5 bases; junction bases outside the gene matches: 11. Germline CDR1 is MNHEY and CDR2 is SVGEGT. This CDR3 is built from 14 residues. CDR3 sequence (DNA): TGTGCCAGCTCAAGGGCGACTAGCTGGGAGACCCAGTACTTC. It specifies CASSRATSWETQYF.

This clonotype has at least ten counts. The chain joins TRBV11-2 to TRBJ1-1; no firm D call. Germline assignment: CDR1 SGHAT and CDR2 FQNNGV. The length of the CDR3 is 15 residues. Trimming removed 2 bases from V and 7 bases from J, with 17 bases in between. CDR3 DNA: TGTGCCAGCAGCTTACGATTGGGCAGGCAATATGAAGCTTTCTTT. Protein product: CASSLRLGRQYEAFF.

This clonotype was seen a few times. The chain carries TRBV5-6 and TRBJ1-1, with 8 bases fitting TRBD1. This CDR3 spans 13 amino acids. V trimming: 3 bases; J trimming: 10 bases; junction bases outside the gene matches: 8. Germline lookup yields CDR1 SGHDT and CDR2 YYEEEE. CDR3 DNA: TGTGCCAGCAGCTCAACAGGGGGAATGCGAGCTTTCTTT. It codes for CASSSTGGMRAFF.

The rearrangement links TRBV5-1 to TRBJ2-1; 9 nucleotides line up with TRBD2. Germline CDR1 and CDR2: SGHRS and YFSETQ. This CDR3 has 18 residues. Losses at the gene ends were 0 bases for V and 3 bases for J; bases not matched to a gene: 10. The CDR3 region is CASSLGVAGARRYNEQFF. The CDR3 nucleotides read TGCGCCAGCAGCTTGGGGGTAGCGGGAGCCCGCCGCTACAATGAGCAGTTCTTC.